The clone carrying this T cell receptor (beta chain) came up a few times. This sample stems from a study of blood T cells in healthy people across ages. Germline CDR1 reads DFQATT; CDR2 reads SNEGSKA (reference sequence). This CDR3 is 13 amino acids long. V was pared by 3 bases and J by 5 bases, with 13 bases between. Combining a sample-barcoded 5' primer with a J-beta primer mix, a second PCR ran for roughly 7 to 12 cycles. TCRdb reprocessed the 5' RACE reads via MiXCR and lists one record per CDR3 protein. The sample carries almost 300,000 distinct CDR3 sequences, roughly 26% recorded once. The chain joins TRBV20-1 to TRBJ2-5; D is possibly TRBD1 (6 bases). The sequenced sample was blood. The receptor was isolated from a woman in her seventies in good health. The CDR3 loop reads CSASYTGKETQYF. For the CDR3, the DNA is TGCAGTGCTAGCTATACAGGGAAGGAGACCCAGTACTTC.